Sequencing of this T cell receptor (beta chain) was carried out in a study of Graves' ophthalmopathy and Graves' hyperthyroidism. The germline CDR1 and CDR2 sequences are SGDLS and YYNGEE. Trimming at V came to 0 bases and at J to 0 bases, leaving 8 bases not matched to a gene. CDR3 size: 17 residues. Overall study results and limits: Blood also contained most of the expanded thyroid clonotypes above 0.001 frequency.

Clinicians diagnosed using symptoms, serum thyroxine, TRAb, thyroid ultrasound and orbital computed tomography. RNA transcripts yielded amplified TCR beta CDR3 regions. Second-round multiplex PCR came after first-round RT-PCR with HTBI primers. MiXCR, run by TCRdb on the multiplex PCR reads, gives a single entry per CDR3 protein. The table shows about 700,000 distinct CDR3 sequences, with 40% occurring only once. This clonotype was observed a few times. Its antigen remains unknown. The TCR comes from an adult man with Graves' ophthalmopathy. Source material: peripheral blood. This rearrangement joins TRBV9 to TRBJ2-5; 7 nucleotides line up with TRBD1. CDR3 bases: TGTGCCAGCAGCGTAGGCCCGACGGGGACAGACCAAGAGACCCAGTACTTC. This gives the protein CASSVGPTGTDQETQYF.